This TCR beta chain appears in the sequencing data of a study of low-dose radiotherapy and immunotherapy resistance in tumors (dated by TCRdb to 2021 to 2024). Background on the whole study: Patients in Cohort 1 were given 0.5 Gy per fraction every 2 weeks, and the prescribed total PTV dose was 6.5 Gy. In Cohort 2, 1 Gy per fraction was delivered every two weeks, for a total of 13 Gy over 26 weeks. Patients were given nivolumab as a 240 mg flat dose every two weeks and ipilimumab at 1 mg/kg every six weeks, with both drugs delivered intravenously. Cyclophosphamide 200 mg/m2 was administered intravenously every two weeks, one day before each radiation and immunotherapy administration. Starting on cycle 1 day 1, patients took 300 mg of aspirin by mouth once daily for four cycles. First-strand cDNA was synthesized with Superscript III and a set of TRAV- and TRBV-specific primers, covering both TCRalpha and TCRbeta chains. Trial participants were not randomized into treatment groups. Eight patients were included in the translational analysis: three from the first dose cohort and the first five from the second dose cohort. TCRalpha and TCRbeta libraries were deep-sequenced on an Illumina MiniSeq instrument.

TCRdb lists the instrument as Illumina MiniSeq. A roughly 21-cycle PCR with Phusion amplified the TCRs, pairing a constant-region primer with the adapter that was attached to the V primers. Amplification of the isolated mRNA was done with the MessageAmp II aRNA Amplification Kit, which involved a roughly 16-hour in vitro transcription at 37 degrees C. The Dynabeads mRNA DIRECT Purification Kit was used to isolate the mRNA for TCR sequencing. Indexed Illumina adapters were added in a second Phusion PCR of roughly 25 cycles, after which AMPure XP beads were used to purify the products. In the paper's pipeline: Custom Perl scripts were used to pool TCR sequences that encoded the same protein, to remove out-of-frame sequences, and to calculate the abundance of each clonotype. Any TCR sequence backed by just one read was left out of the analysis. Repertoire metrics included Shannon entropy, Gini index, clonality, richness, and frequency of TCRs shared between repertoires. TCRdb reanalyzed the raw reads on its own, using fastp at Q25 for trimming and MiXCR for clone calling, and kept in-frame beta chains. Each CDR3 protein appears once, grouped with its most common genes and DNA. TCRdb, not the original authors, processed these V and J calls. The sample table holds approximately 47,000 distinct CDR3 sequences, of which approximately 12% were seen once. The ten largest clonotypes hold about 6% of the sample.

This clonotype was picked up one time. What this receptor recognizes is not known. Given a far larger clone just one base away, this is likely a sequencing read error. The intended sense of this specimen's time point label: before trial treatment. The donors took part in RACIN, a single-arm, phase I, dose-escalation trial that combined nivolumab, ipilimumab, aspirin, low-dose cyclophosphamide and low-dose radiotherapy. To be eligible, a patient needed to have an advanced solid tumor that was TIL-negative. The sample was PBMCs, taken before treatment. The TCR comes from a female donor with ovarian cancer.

The DNA sequence is as follows: TGTGCCAGCAGGCTGGGGGGGCCCTCCTACAATGAGCAGTACTTC. It codes for CASRLGGPSYNEQYF. The chain is encoded by TRBV11-2 joined to TRBJ2-7; TRBD2 is a weak D gene call, 7 bases matching. Deletion took 6 bases off V and 7 bases off J, with a span of 22 bases between the germline ends. Based on the germline V gene, the CDR1 and CDR2 sequences are SGHAT and FQNNGV. The CDR3 spans 15 residues, from the cysteine through the phenylalanine. The DNA shown is the 45-base CDR3, in frame from base 1. The full variable domain, with segments outside the CDR3 supplied by the reference TRBV11-2 and TRBJ2-7 proteins, appears as EAGVAQSPRYKIIEKRQSVAFWCNPISGHATLYWYQQILGQGPKLLIQFQNNGVVDDSQLPKDRFSAERLKGVDSTLKIQPAKLEDSAVYLCASRLGGPSYNEQYFGPGTRLTVT.